The present T cell receptor (beta chain) was sequenced within a study of cytomegalovirus exposure and HLA in healthy donors. Study-wide results and caveats: Most likely, a cluster of highly shared sequence variants arose as a sequencing artifact.

To note about this clone: Its specificity is not known.

PCR amplification relied on 60 Vbeta primers (plus 13 Jbeta primers). Libraries were prepared by immunoSEQ multiplex PCR; TCRdb keeps only in-frame clonotypes and omits some of them. The sample gives 150,000 to 200,000 clones, over 60% of which show up once; around 1.5% is in the top ten. Germline V lookup: CDR1 MNHNS, CDR2 SASEGT. CDR3 length equals 14 residues. J was trimmed by 2 bases and V by 5 bases; bases with no gene match: 5. This receptor was obtained from a man aged 18 to 29 in good health and CMV-seronegative. Sequenced sample: PBMCs. The V gene is TRBV6-1, the J gene TRBJ1-2; 7 positions agree with TRBD1. CDR3 in amino acids: CASSMDRRNYGYTF. In DNA form, the CDR3 reads TGTGCCAGCAGTATGGACAGGCGAAACTATGGCTACACCTTC.